What follows describes a single T cell receptor (beta chain). Its antigen is still unknown. The sample holds no much larger clone one base away, and base qualities are not on file. The immunoSEQ Assay, a bias-controlled multiplex PCR, was used to amplify TCRbeta CDR3 regions from genomic DNA. The original pipeline was this. Within the assay, amplification of reference gene primers was used to estimate how many nucleated cells each sample contained. To quantify the absolute abundance of each unique TCRbeta CDR3 rearrangement, sequence reads were collapsed and filtered. Productive Simpson clonality was computed per sample as the square root of Simpson's diversity index over productive rearrangements. What TCRdb holds here is the immuneACCESS table cut down to in-frame rearrangements. Part of the clones is not present; checked against another copy, under half of the missing clones reflect an unresolved V gene, and the others are unexplained. For V, J and clone size, that table is used; D and trimming come from the DNA. In this sample the table shows more than 300,000 clones, about 90% of which occur a single time. The top ten clones comprise approximately 7.3% of the sample.

This sample is drawn from a study of blood T cell repertoires in COVID-19 (dated by TCRdb to the early 2020s). For the wider study: Collaborator samples came from the United States, Italy and Spain and covered acute and convalescent phases of COVID-19. Samples were obtained from the ongoing ImmuneRACE study (first 160 participants) and from about 1,300 subjects provided by 6 global collaborators. The dataset comprised deeply sampled blood TCRbeta repertoires from subjects exposed to, actively infected with, or recovered from COVID-19. HLA class I and class II types, where available, came from metadata supplied by the sample provider rather than from assay-based typing. The repertoires were released in a freely available public database meant as a resource for research on the immune response to SARS-CoV-2. Sample metadata almost always included a de-identified subject ID, COVID-19 status, age in years and sex. The material from the prospective study consisted of cDNA or gDNA derived from T cells, B-cell-depleted T cells, or PBMCs.

At one collaborating source in Seattle, patients were enrolled during active infection and were followed longitudinally through the course of disease. Collaborating institutions collected whole blood in K2EDTA tubes following their own protocols. Collaborator samples were shipped for TCRbeta analysis as frozen whole blood, isolated PBMCs, or DNA extracted from either sample type. What the research found in general, with its limitations: The quantity of clinical and demographic metadata differed by source and by participant and was supplied without curation.

The sequenced sample was peripheral blood. This sequence originates from a woman in her 70s with COVID-19, enrolled during active disease.

The CDR3 is CASSKGQGDSPLHF. Read as DNA, the sequence is TGTGCCAGCAGCAAAGGGCAGGGGGACTCACCCCTCCACTTT. The rearranged segments are TRBV21-1 and TRBJ1-6; TRBD1, the D gene given by the table, was not confirmed from the DNA. TRBV21-1 is a pseudogene. The CDR3 starts with the cysteine, ends with the phenylalanine, and has 14 residues. Only CDR3 DNA remains: 42 bases, in frame from the first base.